One sample yielded the 11 T cell receptor beta chains listed below, sequenced in a study of CD8 T cells in Susac syndrome. Random hexamers were used to reverse transcribe the RNA input (about 0.5 to 1 ug). MiXCR, applied by TCRdb to the immunoSEQ multiplex PCR reads, yields one record per CDR3 protein. Of about 290,000 distinct CDR3 sequences in the sample, around 89% are singletons; the top ten hold approximately 0.2%. The material sequenced was CD8+ T cells from PBMCs. All receptors come from a human donor with multiple sclerosis.

The rearrangement joins TRBV6-4 to TRBJ2-2, with D tentatively TRBD1 (5 bases). Germline V gives CDR1 MRHNA, CDR2 SNTAGT. This CDR3 has 16 residues. Trimming removed 0 bases at V and 6 bases at J, with 14 bases between. DNA of the CDR3: TGTGCCAGCAGTGACTCTCCAGGGAAGGGGCCCGGGGAGCTGTTTTTT. Protein: CASSDSPGKGPGELFF.

This rearrangement joins TRBV7-9 to TRBJ1-1, with D unclear. Between the trimmed V and J ends, which lost 7 bases and 6 bases, there was a span of 18 bases. From germline, CDR1 is SEHNR and CDR2 FQNEAQ (reference sequence). The CDR3 is made up of 14 amino acids. CDR3 DNA: TGTGCCAGCAACATTGGAGGGTATGTCCCTGAAGCTTTCTTT. It is translated as CASNIGGYVPEAFF. The full variable domain, with the rest looked up from reference TRBV7-9 and TRBJ1-1, is DTGVSQNPRHKITKRGQNVTFRCDPISEHNRLYWYRQTLGQGPEFLTYFQNEAQLEKSRLLSDRFSAERPKGSFSTLEIQRTEQGDSAMYLCASNIGGYVPEAFFGQGTRLTVV.

The rearrangement uses TRBV19 and TRBJ2-7; TRBD1 might be the D (6 bases). Trimming cost V 1 base and J 2 bases, with 18 bases left between them. The CDR3 has 17 residues. Germline V gene sequence: CDR1 LNHDA, CDR2 SQIVND (reference sequence). Written as DNA, the CDR3 is TGTGCCAGTAGTATAGTACAAACGACAGGTGCGCCCTACGAGCAGTACTTC. Protein product: CASSIVQTTGAPYEQYF. The full variable domain, in which reference TRBV19 and TRBJ2-7 provide the parts outside the CDR3, is DGGITQSPKYLFRKEGQNVTLSCEQNLNHDAMYWYRQDPGQGLRLIYYSQIVNDFQKGDIAEGYSVSREKKESFPLTVTSAQKNPTAFYLCASSIVQTTGAPYEQYFGPGTRLTVT.

This clonotype was recorded once. The rearrangement uses TRBV2 and TRBJ1-2; no definite D call. The CDR3 sequence is 11 residues long. Germline lookup yields CDR1 SNHLY and CDR2 FYNNEI. The germline V and J ends were trimmed by 6 bases and 9 bases, with 11 bases remaining between them. Here the CDR3 DNA reads TGTGCCAGCAGGGCCGGGGTCAGCTACACCTTC. Protein sequence: CASRAGVSYTF. The full variable domain, its missing parts supplied by reference TRBV2 and TRBJ1-2, is EPEVTQTPSHQVTQMGQEVILRCVPISNHLYFYWYRQILGQKVEFLVSFYNNEISEKSEIFDDQFSVERPDGSNFTLKIRSTKLEDSAMYFCASRAGVSYTFGSGTRLTVV.

In nucleotides, the CDR3 is TGCAGCGTTGAAACAGCAGGGGTGGGTCAGCCCCAGCATTTT. Encoded protein: CSVETAGVGQPQHF. This chain uses TRBV29-1 with TRBJ1-5; possibly TRBD1 for D (6 bases). Trimming cost V 2 bases and J 6 bases, with 14 bases left between them. The CDR3 spans 14 residues. Looked up from germline, CDR1 is SQVTM and CDR2 is ANQGSEA.

The gene calls are TRBV11-1 and TRBJ1-2; 7 bases line up with TRBD1. Germline V CDR1 and CDR2: SGHAT, FQDESV (reference sequence). This CDR3 has 17 amino acids. With 5 bases clipped from V and 2 bases from J, the junction kept 14 bases outside the gene matches. The CDR3 DNA follows: TGTGCCAGCAGCCAACGGGCCCGGGACAGTTTCAACTATGGCTACACCTTC. It codes for CASSQRARDSFNYGYTF. Full variable domain (missing parts from reference TRBV11-1 and TRBJ1-2): EAEVAQSPRYKITEKSQAVAFWCDPISGHATLYWYRQILGQGPELLVQFQDESVVDDSQLPKDRFSAERLKGVDSTLKIQPAELGDSAMYLCASSQRARDSFNYGYTFGSGTRLTVV.

This chain uses TRBV29-1 with TRBJ2-1; 14 nucleotides align to TRBD2. V was clipped by 6 bases and J by 7 bases; unmatched bases: 8. Germline assignment: CDR1 SQVTM and CDR2 ANQGSEA. CDR3 length equals 15 residues. In DNA form, the CDR3 reads TGCAGCGTACAATCCGGACTAGCGGGGGGTAATGAGCAGTTCTTC. It codes for CSVQSGLAGGNEQFF.

The chain carries TRBV7-9 and TRBJ2-5; weak D call: TRBD2 (6 bases). CDR3 length: 16 residues. Germline assignment: CDR1 SEHNR and CDR2 FQNEAQ (reference sequence). Trimming removed 10 bases at V and 0 bases at J, with 21 bases between. CDR3 protein: CATRHGDSGYQETQYF. For the CDR3, the DNA is TGTGCCACCAGACATGGGGATAGCGGTTACCAAGAGACCCAGTACTTC. Full variable domain (missing parts from reference TRBV7-9 and TRBJ2-5): DTGVSQNPRHKITKRGQNVTFRCDPISEHNRLYWYRQTLGQGPEFLTYFQNEAQLEKSRLLSDRFSAERPKGSFSTLEIQRTEQGDSAMYLCATRHGDSGYQETQYFGPGTRLLVL.

The chain recombines TRBV9 with TRBJ1-5; 8 bases match TRBD1. The CDR3 is made up of 14 amino acids. CDR1 and CDR2 from the germline V gene are SGDLS and YYNGEE. V lost 0 bases, J lost 7 bases, and 3 bases stayed unmatched. CDR3: CASSVGTGWQPQHF. Here the CDR3 DNA reads TGTGCCAGCAGCGTAGGGACAGGGTGGCAGCCCCAGCATTTT.

The V gene is TRBV28, the J gene TRBJ2-7; 8 positions match TRBD2. The J segment lost 3 bases and the V segment lost 6 bases, leaving 13 bases of the junction unmatched. This CDR3 is built from 16 residues. Germline loops: CDR1 MDHEN, CDR2 SYDVKM. CDR3 DNA sequence: TGTGCCAGCAGGCCGCTACGCGGGAGGCAAAACTACGAGCAGTACTTC. Translated: CASRPLRGRQNYEQYF. The full variable domain, completed using reference TRBV28 and TRBJ2-7, is DVKVTQSSRYLVKRTGEKVFLECVQDMDHENMFWYRQDPGLGLRLIYFSYDVKMKEKGDIPEGYSVSREKKERFSLILESASTNQTSMYLCASRPLRGRQNYEQYFGPGTRLTVT.

The rearrangement joins TRBV13 to TRBJ2-5, with D tentatively TRBD2 (5 bases). The germline V gene encodes CDR1 PRHDT and CDR2 FYEKMQ (reference sequence). The CDR3 has 16 residues. V lost 0 bases, J lost 3 bases, and 14 bases lay in between. CDR3 sequence: CASSLGLLGKEETQYF. For the CDR3, the DNA is TGTGCCAGCAGCTTAGGCCTACTAGGCAAAGAAGAGACCCAGTACTTC. Full variable domain (outside the CDR3, taken from reference TRBV13 and TRBJ2-5): AAGVIQSPRHLIKEKRETATLKCYPIPRHDTVYWYQQGPGQDPQFLISFYEKMQSDKGSIPDRFSAQQFSDYHSELNMSSLELGDSALYFCASSLGLLGKEETQYFGPGTRLLVL.